One TCR beta chain is described in this entry. This sample was taken from a study of blood T cells in healthy people across ages. About the research overall: Capture via template switching afforded approximately one barcoded beta molecule per two T cells.

Germline V gene lookup returns CDR1 MNHEY and CDR2 SMNVEV (reference sequence). With 5 bases removed from V and 0 bases from J, the gap between germline ends came to 13 bases. The CDR3 runs 15 residues. The authors ran a second PCR of roughly 6 to 12 cycles using a sample-barcoded 5' primer and a J-beta primer mix. MiXCR was run by TCRdb on the 5' RACE reads, yielding one entry per CDR3 protein. The repertoire holds about 1.5 million distinct CDR3 sequences, with under 55% as singletons. Per sample, a minimum of 6.5 million PBMCs were isolated. The chain couples TRBV27 to TRBJ1-1; weak D call: TRBD1 (6 bases). The receptor comes from a woman under 30 in good health. The sample taken for sequencing was blood. CDR3 residues: CASSTGSIMNTEAFF. CDR3 DNA sequence: TGTGCCAGCAGTACAGGGTCTATCATGAACACTGAAGCTTTCTTT.